This TCR beta chain is drawn from a study of blood T cells in healthy people across ages. This clonotype showed up just a few times. The CDR3 loop spans 17 amino acids. Germline V gene data show CDR1 as LGHNA and CDR2 as YSLEER. The trim removed 3 bases at V and 6 bases at J, leaving 11 bases unmatched. Together with a sample-barcoded 5' primer, a J-beta primer mix was included in a second PCR lasting roughly 6 to 12 cycles. TCRdb re-called the 5' RACE reads through MiXCR, storing one row per CDR3 protein. The sample comprises hundreds of thousands of distinct CDR3 sequences, approximately 44% of which are singletons, and roughly a fifth rests with the top ten.

Source material: blood. The sequence came from a man aged 55 to 70 in good health. This chain links TRBV4-3 with TRBJ1-2; 12 nucleotides match TRBD1. CDR3 amino acids: CASSHGTGGAGIHGYTF. In nucleotides, the CDR3 is TGCGCCAGCAGCCACGGGACAGGGGGCGCTGGTATCCATGGCTACACCTTC.